Sequencing of this T cell receptor (beta chain) was carried out in a study of T cell responses to AZD1222 COVID-19 vaccine. About this clone: Its antigen remains unknown.

Some clones are missing from TCRdb's copy, which holds only in-frame ones; the method was immunoSEQ multiplex PCR. The sample records roughly 120,000 clones, approximately 85% being singletons. Germline CDR1 reads MDHEN; CDR2 reads SYDVKM. Deletions cut 3 bases from V and 3 bases from J, with 11 bases between. CDR3 length equals 14 residues. Study-wide findings and caveats: Donors were largely white British and mainly female; clonal diversity was possibly underestimated. The breadth and depth of Spike-specific TCRs increased once two AZD1222 doses had been given. Only after the peak T cell response were repertoires sampled.

Specimen: peripheral blood, collected on day 0 of MenACWY control vaccination. This clonotype was obtained from an adult in good health. The chain has TRBV28 and TRBJ1-1, with D maybe TRBD1 (5 bases). The DNA of the CDR3 is TGTGCCAGCAGTTTTTTAGGGGCGGACACTGAAGCTTTCTTT. Protein: CASSFLGADTEAFF.